This T cell receptor (beta chain) was recovered during a study of cytomegalovirus exposure and HLA in healthy donors. PCR involved 60 Vbeta and 13 Jbeta primers. TCRdb keeps only in-frame clones here, not all; method: immunoSEQ multiplex PCR. The data contain 150,000 to 200,000 clones, roughly 85% of them singletons. As for this clone: Its antigen is unidentified.

The CDR3 spans 15 residues. V lost 7 bases, J lost 5 bases, and 13 bases stayed unmatched. Looked up from germline, CDR1 is MDHEN and CDR2 is SYDVKM. The study's findings and limits: Common viral pathogens seemed to be connected with several of the most significant clusters, according to a later analysis. Published work reported that the classifier diagnosed cytomegalovirus status with high specificity and sensitivity. Analyses of presence/absence relied on an assumption of roughly uniform sequencing depth across donors. A link between a missense DCLRE1C variant and TCR beta V- and J-gene trimming emerged from a later analysis.

The clonotype was recovered from a man between 18 and 29 years old in good health and CMV-seropositive. The sample consisted of PBMCs. V and J are TRBV28 and TRBJ2-7, with 8 bases fitting TRBD2. The CDR3 DNA reads as TGTGCCAGCACGGGAGCGGGAGAGTTGGGGAACGAGCAGTACTTC. It specifies CASTGAGELGNEQYF.